Listed below are T cell receptor beta chains from one sample, sequenced in a study of T cells in Graves' hyperthyroidism and ophthalmopathy. TCRdb ran MiXCR on the multiplex PCR reads and lists one entry per CDR3 protein. The sample gives under 350,000 distinct CDR3 sequences, over 15% of which show up once; around 50% is in the top ten. The source material was blood. The receptor set was obtained from a woman aged 45 to 65 with Graves' hyperthyroidism. Each CDR3 is given with its conserved first and last residue. The order of the fields is J gene, D gene, V gene, clone size, CDR3 protein, CDR3 DNA. D genes are given only for firm matches. A row's size may be missing; if present it is once, few, many or a size class.

TRBJ2-3 | . | TRBV10-3 | . | CAISEPGGRGAQYF | TGTGCCATCAGTGAGCCGGGGGGCAGGGGGGCGCAGTATTTT
TRBJ1-5 | . | TRBV6-1 | few | CASGPEGRTQPQHF | TGTGCCAGCGGCCCGGAGGGCAGAACCCAGCCCCAGCATTTT
TRBJ1-2 | . | TRBV5-1 | . | CASSLARENYGYTF | TGCGCCAGCAGCTTGGCTAGGGAAAACTATGGCTACACCTTC
TRBJ2-7 | TRBD2 | TRBV6-1 | many | CASSQWTSGRYEQYF | TGTGCCAGCAGTCAGTGGACTAGCGGGAGATACGAGCAGTACTTC
TRBJ2-5 | . | TRBV12-3/TRBV12-4 | . | CASSFWRGGQETQYF | TGTGCCAGCAGTTTCTGGAGGGGGGGTCAAGAGACCCAGTACTTC
TRBJ2-1 | TRBD2 | TRBV11-2 | large | CASSHGTSANEQFF | TGTGCCAGCAGTCACGGGACTAGCGCCAATGAGCAGTTCTTC
TRBJ1-5 | TRBD1 | TRBV5-1 | . | CASSLAPQGAGQPQHF | TGCGCCAGCAGCTTGGCCCCTCAGGGGGCGGGTCAGCCCCAGCATTTT
TRBJ1-1 | . | TRBV10-1 | . | CASSGSGGAWMNTEAFF | TGCGCCAGCAGTGGGTCTGGGGGGGCATGGATGAACACTGAAGCTTTCTTT
TRBJ2-3 | . | TRBV3-1 | many | CASSQNAAGDTQYF | TGTGCCAGCAGCCAAAACGCGGCCGGGGATACGCAGTATTTT
TRBJ1-3 | . | TRBV5-1 | few | CASSPGGVNSGNTIYF | TGCGCCAGCAGCCCCGGTGGGGTGAACTCTGGAAACACCATATATTTT
TRBJ2-2 | . | TRBV28 | few | CASRQAGSYGELFF | TGTGCCAGCAGGCAAGCAGGGTCGTACGGGGAGCTGTTTTTT
TRBJ2-5 | . | TRBV20-1 | . | CSARDKNTGDRETQYF | TGCAGTGCTAGAGATAAGAACACGGGAGACAGAGAGACCCAGTACTTC
TRBJ2-2 | TRBD2 | TRBV3-1 | few | CASSPRGGVGELFF | TGTGCCAGCAGCCCGCGGGGGGGCGTCGGGGAGCTGTTTTTT
TRBJ2-3 | TRBD2 | TRBV7-3 | . | CASSMGTSGESTDTQYF | TGTGCCAGCAGCATGGGGACTAGCGGGGAAAGCACAGATACGCAGTATTTT
TRBJ1-6 | . | TRBV18 | few | CASSDGEHSPLHF | TGTGCCAGCTCGGATGGGGAGCATTCACCCCTCCACTTT
TRBJ2-3 | TRBD2 | TRBV20-1 | many | CSANRGTSGFTDTQYF | TGCAGTGCTAACAGGGGGACTAGCGGGTTCACAGATACGCAGTATTTT
TRBJ2-5 | . | TRBV5-1 | . | CASSSSITGQQETQYF | TGCGCCAGCAGCTCGTCGATCACAGGGCAACAAGAGACCCAGTACTTC
TRBJ1-2 | . | TRBV27 | few | CASSLSGSSYGYTF | TGTGCCAGCAGTCTCTCAGGTTCATCCTATGGCTACACCTTC
TRBJ2-3 | TRBD2 | TRBV20-1 | few | CSAREASGGDPRTQYF | TGCAGTGCTAGAGAGGCTAGCGGGGGGGACCCGAGAACGCAGTATTTT
TRBJ2-1 | . | TRBV7-9 | few | CASSLELGEQFF | TGTGCCAGCAGCTTGGAGCTCGGAGAGCAGTTCTTC
TRBJ2-5 | . | TRBV5-1 | many | CASSPISSGAQETQYF | TGCGCCAGCAGCCCTATCTCTTCGGGGGCCCAAGAGACCCAGTACTTC
TRBJ1-4 | . | TRBV12-3/TRBV12-4 | . | CASRILGTGPNEKLFF | TGTGCCAGCAGAATTTTGGGTACGGGGCCTAATGAAAAACTGTTTTTT
TRBJ2-2 | . | TRBV3-1 | few | CASSLAVGYNTGELFF | TGTGCCAGCAGCCTGGCTGTCGGATACAACACCGGGGAGCTGTTTTTT
TRBJ2-6 | . | TRBV28 | many | CATEGGSGANVLTF | TGTGCCACCGAGGGCGGGTCTGGGGCCAACGTCCTGACTTTC
TRBJ2-7 | . | TRBV27 | . | CASHGGSYEQYF | TGTGCCAGCCACGGGGGCTCCTACGAGCAGTACTTC
TRBJ1-1 | . | TRBV18 | . | CASSPLRGWNTEAFF | TGTGCCAGCTCACCCCTCCGAGGGTGGAACACTGAAGCTTTCTTT
TRBJ1-1 | . | TRBV4-1 | few | CASSQGALGNTEAFF | TGCGCCAGCAGCCAAGGGGCCCTGGGGAACACTGAAGCTTTCTTT
TRBJ2-1 | . | TRBV10-3 | many | CAIREGGSYNEQFF | TGTGCCATCAGGGAGGGGGGTTCCTACAATGAGCAGTTCTTC
TRBJ1-1 | . | TRBV5-1 | . | CASRHPEGDTMNTEAFF | TGCGCCAGCAGGCACCCGGAAGGGGATACGATGAACACTGAAGCTTTCTTT
TRBJ1-5 | . | TRBV5-8 | . | CASNSFESNQPQHF | TGTGCCAGTAACAGCTTTGAGAGCAATCAGCCCCAGCATTTT
TRBJ2-2 | . | TRBV12-3/TRBV12-4 | . | CASSFRWELFF | TGTGCCAGCAGTTTCCGTTGGGAGCTGTTTTTT
TRBJ2-3 | . | TRBV9 | . | CASSDGPEQDTDTQYF | TGTGCCAGCAGCGACGGACCAGAACAAGACACAGATACGCAGTATTTT
TRBJ2-5 | . | TRBV20-1 | many | CSARDRGGGQETQYF | TGCAGTGCTAGGGATCGGGGAGGGGGGCAAGAGACCCAGTACTTC
TRBJ2-5 | . | TRBV5-1 | many | CASSWTIQETQYF | TGCGCCAGCAGCTGGACCATTCAAGAGACCCAGTACTTC
TRBJ2-2 | TRBD2 | TRBV19 | few | CASSIRGTISTGELFF | TGTGCCAGTAGTATCCGGGGGACTATTTCCACCGGGGAGCTGTTTTTT
TRBJ2-3 | TRBD2 | TRBV20-1 | many | CSAPRASGGTDTQYF | TGCAGTGCTCCTCGGGCTAGCGGTGGCACAGATACGCAGTATTTT
TRBJ1-2 | . | TRBV20-1 | many | CSAYLGLGYGYTF | TGCAGTGCGTACCTCGGACTGGGCTATGGCTACACCTTC
TRBJ1-3 | . | TRBV18 | many | CASSPPTFTATYSGNTIYF | TGTGCCAGCTCACCACCAACTTTCACGGCAACCTACTCTGGAAACACCATATATTTT
TRBJ2-2 | . | TRBV7-6 | many | CASSAGPRKHTGELFF | TGTGCCAGCAGCGCAGGCCCTCGCAAACACACCGGGGAGCTGTTTTTT